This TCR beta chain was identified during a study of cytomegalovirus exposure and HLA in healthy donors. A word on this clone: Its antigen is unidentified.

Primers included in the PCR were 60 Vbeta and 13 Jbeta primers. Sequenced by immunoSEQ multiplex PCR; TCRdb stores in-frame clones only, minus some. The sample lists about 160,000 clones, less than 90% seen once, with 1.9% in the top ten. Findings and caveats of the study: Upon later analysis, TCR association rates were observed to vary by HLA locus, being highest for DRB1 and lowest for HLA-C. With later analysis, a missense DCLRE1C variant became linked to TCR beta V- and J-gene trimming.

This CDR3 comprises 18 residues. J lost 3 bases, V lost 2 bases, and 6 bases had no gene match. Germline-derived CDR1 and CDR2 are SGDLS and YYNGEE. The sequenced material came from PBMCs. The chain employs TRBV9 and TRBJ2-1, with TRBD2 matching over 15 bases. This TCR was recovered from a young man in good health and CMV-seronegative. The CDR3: CASSVGLAGGVFYNEQFF. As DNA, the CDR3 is TGTGCCAGCAGCGTGGGACTAGCGGGAGGCGTGTTCTACAATGAGCAGTTCTTC.